The 15 T cell receptor beta chains below come from one sample, sequenced in a study of metastatic and nonmetastatic thyroid tumors. TCRdb re-clonotyped the PCR reads via MiXCR. The sample carries around 38,000 clones, 25% to 30% recorded once. Nobody among the patients had been given any treatment before thyroid surgery. The specimen was blood. These receptors were collected from a female donor with papillary thyroid cancer or a benign thyroid nodule (not recorded which). Some clones in this sample may be carry-over from other donors' samples.

The table lists this clone with many counts. The chain is built from TRBV6-1 and TRBJ2-1, with D possibly matching TRBD2 (7 bases). Germline V gene sequence: CDR1 MNHNS, CDR2 SASEGT. V was trimmed by 6 bases and J by 4 bases, leaving 16 bases between them. The CDR3 is made up of 15 amino acids. The CDR3 DNA reads TGTGCCAGCAGCTCCTTACGGGGGGCTTACAATGAGCAGTTCTTC. Encoded protein: CASSSLRGAYNEQFF.

The genes are TRBV7-9 and TRBJ1-2; 8 bases fit TRBD1. Germline loops: CDR1 SEHNR, CDR2 FQNEAQ (reference sequence). The CDR3 is 14 residues long. V gave up 5 bases and J gave up 8 bases; unmatched junction bases: 10. DNA for the CDR3: TGTGCCAGCAGCCCTAGGACAGGGTGGTACGGCTACACCTTC. This codes for CASSPRTGWYGYTF.

The chain combines TRBV20-1 with TRBJ1-2; no reliable D call. Between the trimmed V and J ends, which lost 3 bases and 7 bases, there was a span of 12 bases. CDR3 length: 12 residues. Per the germline V gene, CDR1 is DFQATT and CDR2 is SNEGSKA (reference sequence). The CDR3 coding sequence is TGCAGTGCTAGCCCGTGGGTGGGTGGCTACACCTTC. Its protein product is CSASPWVGGYTF.

This clone was counted many times. The chain links TRBV25-1 to TRBJ2-5; D is possibly TRBD2 (5 bases). Trimming removed 2 bases at V and 1 base at J, with 5 bases between. The CDR3 sequence is 13 residues long. CDR1 and CDR2 from the germline V gene are MGHDK and SYGVNS. The CDR3 bases are TGTGCCAGCAGTGAAGGAGGCCAAGAGACCCAGTACTTC. Its translation: CASSEGGQETQYF.

Ten or more counts support this clone. The chain couples TRBV20-1 to TRBJ1-2, with D hard to call. Between the trimmed V and J ends, which lost 0 bases and 2 bases, there was a span of 7 bases. Per the germline V gene, CDR1 is DFQATT and CDR2 is SNEGSKA (reference sequence). CDR3 length: 13 residues. The CDR3 sequence: CSARDEGNYGYTF. DNA for the CDR3: TGCAGTGCTAGAGATGAGGGAAACTATGGCTACACCTTC.

This clone was counted at least ten times. The sample has other DNA sequences that encode this CDR3 too. The chain combines TRBV20-1 with TRBJ1-5, with TRBD1 matching over 8 bases. This CDR3 is 15 amino acids long. CDR1 is DFQATT and CDR2 is SNEGSKA in the germline V gene (reference sequence). Trimming at V came to 3 bases and at J to 3 bases, leaving 7 bases not matched to a gene. CDR3 in amino acids: CSASRDRTPNQPQHF. Here the CDR3 DNA reads TGCAGTGCTAGTAGGGACAGGACCCCCAATCAGCCCCAGCATTTT.

This chain uses TRBV3-1 with TRBJ2-7; 9 positions agree with TRBD1. This CDR3 region has 14 residues. Trimming took 5 bases from V and 2 from J; bases not matched to a gene: 4. From germline, CDR1 is LGHDT and CDR2 YNNKEL (reference sequence). The CDR3 DNA sequence: TGTGCCAGCAGCTGGACAGGGGCACCCTACGAGCAGTACTTC. Its translation: CASSWTGAPYEQYF.

This clone was found once. The CDR3 protein is CSAPRAGNSPLHF. CDR3 nucleotide sequence: TGCAGTGCCCCGAGGGCGGGGAATTCACCCCTCCACTTT. V is TRBV20-1 and J is TRBJ1-6, with D hard to call. The CDR3 sequence is 13 residues long. Germline assignment: CDR1 DFQATT and CDR2 SNEGSKA (reference sequence). Deletions cut 6 bases from V and 7 bases from J, with 13 bases between.

Here the CDR3 DNA reads TGTGCCAGCAGCCAAGAATCCGGCCAGCGGGGCTACAATGAGCAGTTCTTC. The encoded protein is CASSQESGQRGYNEQFF. V and J are TRBV4-2 and TRBJ2-1, with 7 bases lining up with TRBD2. This CDR3 has 17 residues. J gave up 3 bases and V 0 bases, and 8 bases lay outside the gene matches. In germline, CDR1 is LGHNA, CDR2 YNFKEQ.

This clone was counted at least ten times. The CDR3 sequence is CASSLRGEADTQYF. Here the CDR3 DNA reads TGTGCCAGCAGTTTGAGGGGGGAGGCAGATACGCAGTATTTT. The chain joins TRBV12-3 or TRBV12-4 to TRBJ2-3; the D gene could be TRBD1 or TRBD2 (6 bases each). This CDR3 contains 14 residues. V gave up 3 bases and J gave up 4 bases, with 11 bases separating them.

This sequence joins TRBV20-1 and TRBJ1-1; the D gene is possibly TRBD1 (5 bases). CDR3 length equals 12 residues. Germline V gene data show CDR1 as DFQATT and CDR2 as SNEGSKA (reference sequence). The CDR3 loop reads CRGDGKRTEAFF. As DNA, the CDR3 is TGCCGGGGGGACGGGAAGAGAACTGAAGCTTTCTTT.

This clone was seen repeatedly, ten times or more. The rearrangement links TRBV5-6 to TRBJ2-7; D remains unclear. V dropped 4 bases and J dropped 3 bases, with 14 bases sitting between them. Germline V gene lookup returns CDR1 SGHDT and CDR2 YYEEEE. CDR3 length equals 14 residues. The DNA for the CDR3 is TGTGCCAGCAGCCGCGCCGATTGGAACTACGAGCAGTACTTC. Protein product: CASSRADWNYEQYF.

Judged by abundance, this clone is medium-sized. V and J are TRBV28 and TRBJ1-2; TRBD1 might be the D (6 bases). Trimming stripped 3 bases from V and 8 bases from J, with 10 bases between. CDR1 and CDR2 (germline): MDHEN, SYDVKM. The CDR3 sequence is 12 residues long. The CDR3 here is CASSFRTVGYTF. CDR3 bases: TGTGCCAGCAGTTTTAGGACAGTGGGCTACACCTTC.

This clone was observed once. The chain combines TRBV20-1 with TRBJ2-1, with TRBD1 matching over 8 bases. The CDR3 runs 16 residues. J gave up 4 bases and V 0 bases, and 8 bases lay outside the gene matches. CDR1 and CDR2 (germline): DFQATT, SNEGSKA (reference sequence). This CDR3 is CSARDSGHRGYNEQFF. CDR3 nucleotides: TGCAGTGCTAGAGATAGTGGGCACAGGGGGTACAATGAGCAGTTCTTC.

The genes are TRBV6-1 and TRBJ2-5; 8 nucleotides line up with TRBD1. CDR1 MNHNS and CDR2 SASEGT come from the germline V gene. The CDR3 extends over 14 amino acids. Trimming removed 5 bases from V and 6 bases from J; junction bases left unmatched: 8. CDR3 residues: CASSNGQGGKTQYF. DNA of the CDR3: TGTGCCAGCAGTAATGGACAGGGCGGTAAGACCCAGTACTTC.